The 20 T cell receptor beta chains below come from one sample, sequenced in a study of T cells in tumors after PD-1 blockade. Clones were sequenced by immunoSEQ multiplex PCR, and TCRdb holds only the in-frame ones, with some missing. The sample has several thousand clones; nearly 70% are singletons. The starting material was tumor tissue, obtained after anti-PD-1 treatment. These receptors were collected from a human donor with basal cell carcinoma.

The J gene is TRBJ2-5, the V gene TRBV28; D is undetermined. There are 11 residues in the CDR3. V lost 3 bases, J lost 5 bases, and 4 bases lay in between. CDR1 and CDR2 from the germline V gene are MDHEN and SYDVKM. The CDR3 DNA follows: TGTGCCAGCAGTTTCGGGGAGACCCAGTACTTC. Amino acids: CASSFGETQYF.

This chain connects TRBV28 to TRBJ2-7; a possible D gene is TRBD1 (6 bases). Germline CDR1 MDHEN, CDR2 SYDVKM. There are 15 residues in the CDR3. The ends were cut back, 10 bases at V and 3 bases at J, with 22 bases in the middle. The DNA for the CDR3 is TGTGCCACCTCCGGGGACACGGCGACTGACTACGAGCAGTACTTC. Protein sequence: CATSGDTATDYEQYF.

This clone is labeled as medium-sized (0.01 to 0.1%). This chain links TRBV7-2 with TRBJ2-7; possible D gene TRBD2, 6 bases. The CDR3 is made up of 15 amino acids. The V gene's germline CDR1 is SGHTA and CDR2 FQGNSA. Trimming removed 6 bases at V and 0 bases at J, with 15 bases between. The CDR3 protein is CASSDWGESSYEQYF. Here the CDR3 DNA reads TGTGCCAGCAGTGACTGGGGGGAGAGCTCCTACGAGCAGTACTTC.

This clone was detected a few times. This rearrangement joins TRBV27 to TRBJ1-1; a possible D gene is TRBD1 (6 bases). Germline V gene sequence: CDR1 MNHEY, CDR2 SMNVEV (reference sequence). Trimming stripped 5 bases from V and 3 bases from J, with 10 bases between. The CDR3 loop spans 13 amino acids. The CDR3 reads CASSPRGHTEAFF. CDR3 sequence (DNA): TGTGCCAGCAGTCCCCGGGGGCACACTGAAGCTTTCTTT.

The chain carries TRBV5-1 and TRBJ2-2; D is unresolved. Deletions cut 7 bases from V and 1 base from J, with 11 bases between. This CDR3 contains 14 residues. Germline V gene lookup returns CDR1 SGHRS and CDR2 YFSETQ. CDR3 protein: CASLATQNTGELFF. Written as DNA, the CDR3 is TGCGCCAGCCTTGCTACCCAGAACACCGGGGAGCTGTTTTTT. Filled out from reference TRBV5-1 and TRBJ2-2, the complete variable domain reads KAGVTQTPRYLIKTRGQQVTLSCSPISGHRSVSWYQQTPGQGLQFLFEYFSETQRNKGNFPGRFSGRQFSNSRSEMNVSTLELGDSALYLCASLATQNTGELFFGEGSRLTVL.

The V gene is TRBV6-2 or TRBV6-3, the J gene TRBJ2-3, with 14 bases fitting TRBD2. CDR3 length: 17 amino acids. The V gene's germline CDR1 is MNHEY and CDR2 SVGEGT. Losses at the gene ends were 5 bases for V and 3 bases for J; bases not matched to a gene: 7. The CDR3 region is CASSLRTSGGTTDTQYF. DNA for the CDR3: TGTGCCAGCAGTCTTCGGACTAGCGGGGGGACTACAGATACGCAGTATTTT.

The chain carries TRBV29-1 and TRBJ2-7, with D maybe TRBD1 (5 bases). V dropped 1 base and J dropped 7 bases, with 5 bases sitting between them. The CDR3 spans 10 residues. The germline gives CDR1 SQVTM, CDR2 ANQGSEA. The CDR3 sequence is CSVEAGEQYF. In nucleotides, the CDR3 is TGCAGCGTTGAAGCAGGGGAGCAGTACTTC.

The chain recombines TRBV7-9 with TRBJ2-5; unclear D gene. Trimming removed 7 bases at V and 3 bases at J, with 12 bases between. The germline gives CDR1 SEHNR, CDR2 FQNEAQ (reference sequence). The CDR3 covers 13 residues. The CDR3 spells CASKPLLEETQYF. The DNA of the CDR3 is TGTGCCAGCAAGCCACTCCTCGAAGAGACCCAGTACTTC.

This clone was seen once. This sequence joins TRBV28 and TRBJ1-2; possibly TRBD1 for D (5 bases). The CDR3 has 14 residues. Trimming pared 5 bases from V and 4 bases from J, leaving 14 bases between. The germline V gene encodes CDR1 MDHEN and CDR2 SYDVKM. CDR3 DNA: TGTGCCAGCAGTAAGCAACGGGACGGCTATGGCTACACCTTC. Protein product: CASSKQRDGYGYTF.

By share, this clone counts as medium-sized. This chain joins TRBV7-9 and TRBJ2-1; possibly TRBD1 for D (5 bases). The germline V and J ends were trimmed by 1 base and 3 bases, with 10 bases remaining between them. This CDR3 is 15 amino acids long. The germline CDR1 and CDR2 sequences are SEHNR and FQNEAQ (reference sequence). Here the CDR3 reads CASSLVKGYYNEQFF. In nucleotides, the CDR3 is TGTGCCAGCAGCTTAGTTAAGGGGTACTACAATGAGCAGTTCTTC.

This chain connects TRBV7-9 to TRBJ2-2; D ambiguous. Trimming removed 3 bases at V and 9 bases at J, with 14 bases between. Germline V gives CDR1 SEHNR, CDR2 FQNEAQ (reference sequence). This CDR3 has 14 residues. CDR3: CASSFQELPRELFF. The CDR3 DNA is TGTGCCAGCAGCTTTCAAGAACTACCCCGGGAGCTGTTTTTT.

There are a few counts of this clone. CDR3 DNA: TGCGCCAGCAGTGGGGGAGGGTTGAGCAATCAGCCCCAGCATTTT. This sequence encodes CASSGGGLSNQPQHF. V gene TRBV10-2 combines with J gene TRBJ1-5; D gene uncertain. The CDR3 spans 15 residues. From germline, CDR1 is WSHSY and CDR2 SAAADI. The germline V and J ends were trimmed by 4 bases and 1 base, with 11 bases remaining between them.

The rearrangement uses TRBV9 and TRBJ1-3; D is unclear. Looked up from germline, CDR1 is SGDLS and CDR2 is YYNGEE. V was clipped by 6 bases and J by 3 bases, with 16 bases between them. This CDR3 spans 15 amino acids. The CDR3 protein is CASTPWAGGGNTIYF. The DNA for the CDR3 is TGTGCCAGCACCCCCTGGGCGGGAGGTGGAAACACCATATATTTT.

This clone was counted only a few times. CDR3 nucleotide sequence: TGTGCCAGCAGCCCCCGAGGGGGGGCAGGATTAGCCTGGGAGCAGTACTTC. Protein: CASSPRGGAGLAWEQYF. V is TRBV7-9 and J is TRBJ2-7, with D maybe TRBD2 (7 bases). The germline gives CDR1 SEHNR, CDR2 FQNEAQ (reference sequence). V gave up 5 bases and J gave up 7 bases, with 27 bases separating them. CDR3 length equals 17 residues.

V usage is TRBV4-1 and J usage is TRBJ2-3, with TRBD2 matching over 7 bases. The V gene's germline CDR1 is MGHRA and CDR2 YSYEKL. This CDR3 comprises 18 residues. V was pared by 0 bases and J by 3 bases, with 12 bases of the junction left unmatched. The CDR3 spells CASSQDEVAGVGTDTQYF. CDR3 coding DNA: TGCGCCAGCAGCCAAGATGAGGTAGCGGGTGTAGGGACAGATACGCAGTATTTT.

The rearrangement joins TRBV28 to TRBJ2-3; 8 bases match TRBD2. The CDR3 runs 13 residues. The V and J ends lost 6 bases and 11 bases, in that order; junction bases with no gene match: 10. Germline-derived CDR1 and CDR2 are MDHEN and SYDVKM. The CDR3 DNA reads TGTGCCAGCAGGTTGACTAGCGTAAGTGTGCAGTATTTT. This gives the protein CASRLTSVSVQYF. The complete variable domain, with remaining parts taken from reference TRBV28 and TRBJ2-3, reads DVKVTQSSRYLVKRTGEKVFLECVQDMDHENMFWYRQDPGLGLRLIYFSYDVKMKEKGDIPEGYSVSREKKERFSLILESASTNQTSMYLCASRLTSVSVQYFGPGTRLTVL.

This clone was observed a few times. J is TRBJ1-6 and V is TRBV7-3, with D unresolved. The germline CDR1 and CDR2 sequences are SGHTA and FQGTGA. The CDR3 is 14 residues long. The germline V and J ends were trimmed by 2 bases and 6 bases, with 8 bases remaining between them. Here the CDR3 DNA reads TGTGCCAGCAGCTTACGGAGCAGTAATTCACCCCTCCACTTT. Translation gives CASSLRSSNSPLHF.

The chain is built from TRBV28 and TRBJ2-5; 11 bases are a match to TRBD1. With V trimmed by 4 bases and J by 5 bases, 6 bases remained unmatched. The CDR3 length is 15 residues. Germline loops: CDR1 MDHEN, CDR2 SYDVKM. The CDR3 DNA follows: TGTGCCAGCAGTTCTTCCGGGACAGGGGGGGAGACCCAGTACTTC. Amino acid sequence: CASSSSGTGGETQYF. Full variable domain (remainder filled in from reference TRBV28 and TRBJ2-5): DVKVTQSSRYLVKRTGEKVFLECVQDMDHENMFWYRQDPGLGLRLIYFSYDVKMKEKGDIPEGYSVSREKKERFSLILESASTNQTSMYLCASSSSGTGGETQYFGPGTRLLVL.

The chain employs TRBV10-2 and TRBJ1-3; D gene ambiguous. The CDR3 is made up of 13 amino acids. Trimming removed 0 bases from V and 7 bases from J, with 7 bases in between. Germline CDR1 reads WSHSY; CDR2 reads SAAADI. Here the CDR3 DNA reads TGCGCCAGCAGTGAGTCTAACCTCAACACCATATATTTT. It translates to CASSESNLNTIYF.

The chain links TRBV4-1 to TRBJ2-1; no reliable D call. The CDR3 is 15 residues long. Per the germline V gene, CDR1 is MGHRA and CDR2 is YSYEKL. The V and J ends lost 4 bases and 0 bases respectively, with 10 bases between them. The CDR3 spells CASSPDWNSYNEQFF. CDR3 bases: TGCGCCAGCAGCCCCGACTGGAACTCCTACAATGAGCAGTTCTTC.